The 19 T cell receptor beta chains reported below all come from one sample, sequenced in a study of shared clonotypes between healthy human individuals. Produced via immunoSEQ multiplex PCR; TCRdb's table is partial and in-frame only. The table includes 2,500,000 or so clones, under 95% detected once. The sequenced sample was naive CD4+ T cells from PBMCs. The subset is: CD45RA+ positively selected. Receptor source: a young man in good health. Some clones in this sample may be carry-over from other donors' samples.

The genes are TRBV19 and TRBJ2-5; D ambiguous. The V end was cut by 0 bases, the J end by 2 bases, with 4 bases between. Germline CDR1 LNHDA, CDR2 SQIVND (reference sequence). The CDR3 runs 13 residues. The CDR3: CASSIEEQETQYF. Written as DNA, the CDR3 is TGTGCCAGTAGTATAGAAGAACAAGAGACCCAGTACTTC. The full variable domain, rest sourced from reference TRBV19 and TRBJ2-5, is DGGITQSPKYLFRKEGQNVTLSCEQNLNHDAMYWYRQDPGQGLRLIYYSQIVNDFQKGDIAEGYSVSREKKESFPLTVTSAQKNPTAFYLCASSIEEQETQYFGPGTRLLVL.

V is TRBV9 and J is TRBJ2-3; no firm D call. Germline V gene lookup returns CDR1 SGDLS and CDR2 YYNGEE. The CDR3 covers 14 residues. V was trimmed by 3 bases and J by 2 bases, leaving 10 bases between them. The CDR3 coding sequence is TGTGCCAGCAGCGAGATGCCGTACACAGATACGCAGTATTTT. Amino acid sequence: CASSEMPYTDTQYF. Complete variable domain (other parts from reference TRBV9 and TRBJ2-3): DSGVTQTPKHLITATGQRVTLRCSPRSGDLSVYWYQQSLDQGLQFLIQYYNGEERAKGNILERFSAQQFPDLHSELNLSSLELGDSALYFCASSEMPYTDTQYFGPGTRLTVL.

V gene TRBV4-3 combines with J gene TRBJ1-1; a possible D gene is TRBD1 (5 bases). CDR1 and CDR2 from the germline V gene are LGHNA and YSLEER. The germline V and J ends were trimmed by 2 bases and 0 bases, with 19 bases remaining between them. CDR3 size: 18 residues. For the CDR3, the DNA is TGCGCCAGCAGCCAATGGGGGTCTATAGGGCTTATGAACACTGAAGCTTTCTTT. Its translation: CASSQWGSIGLMNTEAFF.

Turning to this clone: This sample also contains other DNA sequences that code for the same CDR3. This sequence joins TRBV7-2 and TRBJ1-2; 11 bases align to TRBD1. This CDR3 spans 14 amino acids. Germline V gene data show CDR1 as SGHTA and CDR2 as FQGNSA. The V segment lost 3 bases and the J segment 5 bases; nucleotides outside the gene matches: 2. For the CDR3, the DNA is TGTGCCAGCAGCTTGGGACAGGGGGGATATGGCTACACCTTC. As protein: CASSLGQGGYGYTF. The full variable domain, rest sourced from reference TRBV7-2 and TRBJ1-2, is GAGVSQSPSNKVTEKGKDVELRCDPISGHTALYWYRQSLGQGLEFLIYFQGNSAPDKSGLPSDRFSAERTGGSVSTLTIQRTQQEDSAVYLCASSLGQGGYGYTFGSGTRLTVV.

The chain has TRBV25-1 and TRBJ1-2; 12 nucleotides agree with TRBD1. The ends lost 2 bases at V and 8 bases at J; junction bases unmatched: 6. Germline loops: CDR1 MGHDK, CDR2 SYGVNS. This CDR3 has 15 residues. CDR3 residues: CASSEPGQGALGYTF. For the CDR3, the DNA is TGTGCCAGCAGTGAACCGGGACAGGGGGCGCTGGGCTACACCTTC.

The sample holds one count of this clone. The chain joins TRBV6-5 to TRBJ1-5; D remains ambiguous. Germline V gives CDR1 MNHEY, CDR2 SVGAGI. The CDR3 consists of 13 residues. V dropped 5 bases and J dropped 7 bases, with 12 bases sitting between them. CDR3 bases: TGTGCCAGCAGTGCGAGGCAACACCAGCCCCAGCATTTT. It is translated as CASSARQHQPQHF.

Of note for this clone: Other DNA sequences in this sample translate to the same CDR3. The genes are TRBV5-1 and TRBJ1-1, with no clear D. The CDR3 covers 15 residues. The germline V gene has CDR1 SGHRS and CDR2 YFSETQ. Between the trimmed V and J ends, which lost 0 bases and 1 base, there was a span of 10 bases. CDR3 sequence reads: CASSLGDSRNTEAFF. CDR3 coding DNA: TGCGCCAGCAGCTTGGGGGATTCGCGGAACACTGAAGCTTTCTTT. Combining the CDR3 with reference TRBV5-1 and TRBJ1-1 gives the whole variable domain KAGVTQTPRYLIKTRGQQVTLSCSPISGHRSVSWYQQTPGQGLQFLFEYFSETQRNKGNFPGRFSGRQFSNSRSEMNVSTLELGDSALYLCASSLGDSRNTEAFFGQGTRLTVV.

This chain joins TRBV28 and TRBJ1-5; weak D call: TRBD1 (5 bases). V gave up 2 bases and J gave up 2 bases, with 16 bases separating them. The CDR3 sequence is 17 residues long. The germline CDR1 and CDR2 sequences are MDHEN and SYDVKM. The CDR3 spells CASSLGRWGAGNQPQHF. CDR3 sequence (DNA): TGTGCCAGCAGTTTAGGGAGGTGGGGCGCAGGCAATCAGCCCCAGCATTTT.

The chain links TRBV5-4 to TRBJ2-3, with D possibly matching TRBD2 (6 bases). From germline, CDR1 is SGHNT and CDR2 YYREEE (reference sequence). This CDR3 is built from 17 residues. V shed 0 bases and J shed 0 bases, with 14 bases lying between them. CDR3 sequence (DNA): TGTGCCAGCAGCTTGGCCGGAGCGGGCCGAAGCACAGATACGCAGTATTTT. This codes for CASSLAGAGRSTDTQYF.

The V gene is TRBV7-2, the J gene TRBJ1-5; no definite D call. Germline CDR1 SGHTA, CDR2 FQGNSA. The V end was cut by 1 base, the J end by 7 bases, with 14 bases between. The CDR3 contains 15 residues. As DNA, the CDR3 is TGTGCCAGCAGCTTAGAGGTTGGGTCGGGGCAGCCCCAGCATTTT. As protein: CASSLEVGSGQPQHF.

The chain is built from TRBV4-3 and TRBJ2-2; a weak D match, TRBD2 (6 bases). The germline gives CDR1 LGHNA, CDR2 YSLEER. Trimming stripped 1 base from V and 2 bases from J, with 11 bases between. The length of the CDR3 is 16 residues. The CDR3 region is CASSQGGGANTGELFF. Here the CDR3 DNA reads TGCGCCAGCAGCCAAGGGGGCGGGGCTAACACCGGGGAGCTGTTTTTT.

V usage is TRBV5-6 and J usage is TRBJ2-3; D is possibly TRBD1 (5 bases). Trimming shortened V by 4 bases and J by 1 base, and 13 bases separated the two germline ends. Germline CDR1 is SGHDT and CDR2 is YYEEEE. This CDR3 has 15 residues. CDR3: CASSEPGYGTDTQYF. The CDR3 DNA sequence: TGTGCCAGCAGCGAGCCAGGGTACGGCACAGATACGCAGTATTTT.

CDR3 DNA sequence: TGCGCCAGCAGCTTAAGTAGAACGACTGAAGCTTTCTTT. It translates to CASSLSRTTEAFF. This chain joins TRBV5-1 and TRBJ1-1, with D unclear. The germline V and J ends were trimmed by 2 bases and 5 bases, with 10 bases remaining between them. CDR1 SGHRS and CDR2 YFSETQ come from the germline V gene. The CDR3 runs 13 residues.

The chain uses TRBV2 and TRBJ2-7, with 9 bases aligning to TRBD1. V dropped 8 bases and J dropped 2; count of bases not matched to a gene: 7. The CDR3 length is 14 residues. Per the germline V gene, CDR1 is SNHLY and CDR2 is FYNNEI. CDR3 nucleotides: TGTGCCAGCGAAGCCGGGACAGGGACCTACGAGCAGTACTTC. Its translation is CASEAGTGTYEQYF.

CDR3 sequence: CASSDGQGNEKLFF. CDR3 DNA: TGTGCCAGCAGTGATGGCCAGGGTAATGAAAAACTGTTTTTT. The chain employs TRBV21-1 and TRBJ1-4; TRBD1 reflects the table's D call only, with no check against the DNA. TRBV21-1 has pseudogene status. The CDR3 contains 14 residues.

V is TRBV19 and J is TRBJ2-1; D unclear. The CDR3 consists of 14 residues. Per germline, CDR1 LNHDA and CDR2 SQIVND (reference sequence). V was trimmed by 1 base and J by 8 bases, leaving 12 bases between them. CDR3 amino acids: CASSIGGPVDEQFF. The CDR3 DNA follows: TGTGCCAGTAGTATAGGGGGTCCGGTAGATGAGCAGTTCTTC.

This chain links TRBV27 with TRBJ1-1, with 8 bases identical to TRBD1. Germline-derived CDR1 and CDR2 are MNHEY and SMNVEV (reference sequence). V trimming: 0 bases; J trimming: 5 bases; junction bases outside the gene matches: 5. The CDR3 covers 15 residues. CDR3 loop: CASSLSIRGRTEAFF. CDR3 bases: TGTGCCAGCAGTTTATCTATCAGGGGGCGGACTGAAGCTTTCTTT.

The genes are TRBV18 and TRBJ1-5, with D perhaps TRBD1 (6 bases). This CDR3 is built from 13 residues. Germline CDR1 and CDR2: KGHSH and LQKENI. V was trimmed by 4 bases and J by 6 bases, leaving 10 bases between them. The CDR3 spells CASSLQGSQPQHF. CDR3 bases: TGTGCCAGCTCACTCCAGGGGTCTCAGCCCCAGCATTTT.

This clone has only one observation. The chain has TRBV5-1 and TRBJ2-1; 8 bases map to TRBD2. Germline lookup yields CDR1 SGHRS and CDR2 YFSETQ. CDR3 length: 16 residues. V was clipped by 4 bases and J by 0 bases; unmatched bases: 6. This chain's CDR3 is CASSPRGGSSYNEQFF. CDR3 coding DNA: TGCGCCAGCAGCCCCCGCGGGGGGAGCTCCTACAATGAGCAGTTCTTC. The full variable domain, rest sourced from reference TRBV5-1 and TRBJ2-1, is KAGVTQTPRYLIKTRGQQVTLSCSPISGHRSVSWYQQTPGQGLQFLFEYFSETQRNKGNFPGRFSGRQFSNSRSEMNVSTLELGDSALYLCASSPRGGSSYNEQFFGPGTRLTVL.